Below are 32 T cell receptor beta chains sequenced from a single sample in a study of blood T cell repertoires in COVID-19. Here immunoSEQ multiplex PCR was the method, and the copy in TCRdb shows in-frame clones only, minus some. The sample consists of about 49,000 clones, approximately 70% of them appearing once. Material for sequencing was peripheral blood. Receptors originate from a woman aged 70-85 years with acute or convalescent COVID-19.

The V and J genes are TRBV19 and TRBJ2-4; D is perhaps TRBD1 (7 bases). Germline V CDR1 and CDR2: LNHDA, SQIVND (reference sequence). V shed 9 bases and J shed 5 bases, with 17 bases lying between them. CDR3 length equals 14 residues. The CDR3 protein is CASSLRRGENIQYF. The DNA for the CDR3 is TGTGCCAGCTCCTTACGCAGGGGGGAAAACATTCAGTACTTC.

The chain employs TRBV28 and TRBJ1-1, with 8 bases fitting TRBD1. Losses at the gene ends were 5 bases for V and 9 bases for J; bases not matched to a gene: 17. CDR1 MDHEN and CDR2 SYDVKM come from the germline V gene. The CDR3 has 16 amino acids. CDR3 loop: CASSPALQGAWGKAFF. CDR3 nucleotides: TGTGCCAGCAGTCCAGCCCTGCAGGGGGCCTGGGGTAAAGCTTTCTTT.

The V gene is TRBV5-1, the J gene TRBJ2-7; D is undetermined. The CDR3 is 14 residues long. V was pared by 4 bases and J by 3 bases, with 14 bases between. The germline gives CDR1 SGHRS, CDR2 YFSETQ. The CDR3 loop reads CASSPEGGLYEQYF. The DNA for the CDR3 is TGCGCCAGCAGCCCCGAAGGTGGGCTCTACGAGCAGTACTTC.

The chain employs TRBV5-1 and TRBJ1-3; D call uncertain. This CDR3 is 15 amino acids long. V dropped 0 bases and J dropped 0 bases, with 7 bases sitting between them. Germline CDR1 reads SGHRS; CDR2 reads YFSETQ. The CDR3 is CASSLDGSSGNTIYF. The DNA of the CDR3 is TGCGCCAGCAGCTTGGACGGTAGCTCTGGAAACACCATATATTTT.

The CDR3 is CASRNRGAGTEAFF. Written as DNA, the CDR3 is TGTGCCAGCAGGAACCGGGGGGCTGGGACTGAAGCTTTCTTT. The genes are TRBV2 and TRBJ1-1; D perhaps matches TRBD1 (6 bases). Deletions cut 6 bases from V and 5 bases from J, with 16 bases between. Germline CDR1 SNHLY, CDR2 FYNNEI. This CDR3 comprises 14 residues. The full variable domain, rest sourced from reference TRBV2 and TRBJ1-1, is EPEVTQTPSHQVTQMGQEVILRCVPISNHLYFYWYRQILGQKVEFLVSFYNNEISEKSEIFDDQFSVERPDGSNFTLKIRSTKLEDSAMYFCASRNRGAGTEAFFGQGTRLTVV.

A single count supports this clone. The CDR3 nucleotides read TGTGCCAGCCTGGGGAGCGGGAGTAGGTACGAGCAGTACTTC. This sequence encodes CASLGSGSRYEQYF. The chain joins TRBV10-3 to TRBJ2-7; 8 nucleotides agree with TRBD2. Unmatched junction bases numbered 12, after V lost 10 bases and J lost 4 bases. This CDR3 is 14 amino acids long. CDR1 and CDR2 from the germline V gene are ENHRY and SYGVKD.

V gene TRBV5-6 combines with J gene TRBJ2-3, with D perhaps matching TRBD1 (6 bases). The CDR3 runs to 13 residues. The germline V gene encodes CDR1 SGHDT and CDR2 YYEEEE. Trimming removed 0 bases from V and 10 bases from J, with 12 bases in between. For the CDR3, the DNA is TGTGCCAGCAGCTTGGGGGGGCCAGGGGCGCAGTATTTT. Its translation: CASSLGGPGAQYF.

The chain has TRBV5-6 and TRBJ1-2; TRBD1 aligns across 8 bases. Germline trimming cut 3 bases from V and 4 bases from J; bases unmatched to any gene: 2. Germline CDR1 and CDR2: SGHDT and YYEEEE. This CDR3 has 13 amino acids. The CDR3 nucleotides read TGTGCCAGCAGCTATGACAGGGGCTATGGCTACACCTTC. Translation: CASSYDRGYGYTF.

The V call is TRBV28, the J call TRBJ1-3, with 9 bases fitting TRBD1. Unmatched junction bases numbered 7, after V lost 5 bases and J lost 5 bases. Germline V gives CDR1 MDHEN, CDR2 SYDVKM. The CDR3 loop spans 15 amino acids. CDR3: CASSPQTGGRNTIYF. CDR3 coding DNA: TGTGCCAGCAGTCCCCAGACAGGGGGTAGAAACACCATATATTTT.

The chain employs TRBV28 and TRBJ1-2; D is uncertain. The CDR3 has 14 amino acids. Trimming pared 5 bases from V and 3 bases from J, leaving 13 bases between. Germline CDR1 and CDR2: MDHEN and SYDVKM. In nucleotides, the CDR3 is TGTGCCAGCAGTCGAGGAGCAGTAGACTATGGCTACACCTTC. Its protein product is CASSRGAVDYGYTF.

J is TRBJ1-1 and V is TRBV6-5, with 8 bases fitting TRBD1. Germline lookup yields CDR1 MNHEY and CDR2 SVGAGI. J lost 6 bases, V lost 0 bases, and 9 bases had no gene match. The CDR3 length is 16 residues. The chain's CDR3 is CASSYSYQGARAEAFF. The CDR3 DNA sequence: TGTGCCAGCAGTTACTCTTACCAGGGGGCTAGGGCTGAAGCTTTCTTT.

In its sample, this clone was seen a few times. This sequence joins TRBV18 and TRBJ1-1; D gene ambiguous. The CDR3 contains 15 residues. V was pared by 3 bases and J by 1 base, with 12 bases between. Germline values: CDR1 KGHSH, CDR2 LQKENI. The chain's CDR3 is CASSPLRVENTEAFF. CDR3 bases: TGTGCCAGCTCACCCCTCCGGGTCGAGAACACTGAAGCTTTCTTT.

There are a few counts of this clone. The V gene is TRBV3-1 (or the pseudogene TRBV3-2), the J gene TRBJ1-2; D is possibly TRBD1 (5 bases). CDR3 length equals 15 residues. Germline CDR1 and CDR2: LGHDT and YNNKEL (reference sequence). Trimming took 0 bases from V and 4 from J, leaving 12 bases between them. Here the CDR3 reads CASSQDGGVGYGYTF. CDR3 DNA: TGTGCCAGCAGCCAAGATGGGGGGGTGGGCTATGGCTACACCTTC.

The gene calls are TRBV19 and TRBJ2-1, with 8 bases fitting TRBD1. V dropped 9 bases and J dropped 2; count of bases not matched to a gene: 12. The CDR3 loop spans 16 amino acids. Germline V gene sequence: CDR1 LNHDA, CDR2 SQIVND (reference sequence). In DNA, the CDR3 is TGTGCCAGGGCGACAGGGGACACTTTCGCCTACAATGAGCAGTTCTTC. Encoded protein: CARATGDTFAYNEQFF.

The chain uses TRBV10-3 and TRBJ1-2; 11 bases are shared with TRBD1. Trimming cost V 4 bases and J 1 base; bases outside gene matches: 11. Germline assignment: CDR1 ENHRY and CDR2 SYGVKD. The CDR3 sequence is 18 residues long. The DNA for the CDR3 is TGTGCCATCAGTGGTGGACAGGGGGCGTCCCATTTTAACTATGGCTACACCTTC. Residues: CAISGGQGASHFNYGYTF.

The CDR3 reads CASRNPGQGGGYTF. The CDR3 region has the DNA TGTGCCAGTAGAAACCCGGGACAGGGAGGAGGCTACACCTTC. The J gene is TRBJ1-2, the V gene TRBV19; 9 bases are shared with TRBD1. The CDR3 has 14 residues. CDR1 is LNHDA and CDR2 is SQIVND in the germline V gene (reference sequence). J was trimmed by 8 bases and V by 6 bases; bases with no gene match: 10.

The V and J genes are TRBV27 and TRBJ2-7; 7 nucleotides line up with TRBD2. The ends lost 5 bases at V and 0 bases at J; junction bases unmatched: 7. The CDR3 totals 15 residues. Germline V gives CDR1 MNHEY, CDR2 SMNVEV (reference sequence). CDR3 coding DNA: TGTGCCAGCAGTACTGTGGGAGGGAGCTCCTACGAGCAGTACTTC. The encoded protein is CASSTVGGSSYEQYF.

A word on this clone: A read error may be the cause here, since a much bigger clone is one base away. The chain employs TRBV7-2 and TRBJ2-5; D gene ambiguous. This CDR3 has 11 amino acids. Germline V gene lookup returns CDR1 SGHTA and CDR2 FQGNSA. Trimming left V 2 bases short and J 5 bases short, with 3 bases between. The CDR3 spells CASSLSETQYF. The CDR3 DNA sequence: TGTGCCAGCAGCTTATCGGAGACCCAGTACTTC.

V usage is TRBV5-4 and J usage is TRBJ1-2; 8 bases map to TRBD1. The CDR3 sequence is 14 residues long. Per the germline V gene, CDR1 is SGHNT and CDR2 is YYREEE (reference sequence). Trimming cost V 0 bases and J 3 bases; bases outside gene matches: 1. The CDR3, as DNA: TGTGCCAGCAGCTTGGAACAGGGGGACTATGGCTACACCTTC. It is translated as CASSLEQGDYGYTF. Drawing the rest from reference TRBV5-4 and TRBJ1-2, the complete variable domain is ETGVTQSPTHLIKTRGQQVTLRCSSQSGHNTVSWYQQALGQGPQFIFQYYREEENGRGNFPPRFSGLQFPNYSSELNVNALELDDSALYLCASSLEQGDYGYTFGSGTRLTVV.

This clone was detected only a few times. This rearrangement joins TRBV7-3 to TRBJ1-5, with 7 bases identical to TRBD1. The CDR3 runs to 13 residues. With 5 bases clipped from V and 7 bases from J, the junction kept 5 bases outside the gene matches. Per germline, CDR1 SGHTA and CDR2 FQGTGA. CDR3 loop: CASSPGQAQPQHF. As DNA, the CDR3 is TGTGCCAGCAGCCCCGGACAGGCCCAGCCCCAGCATTTT.

This clone was counted a few times. This chain uses TRBV6-2 or TRBV6-3 with TRBJ1-2, with TRBD1 matching 8 bases. The CDR3 is made up of 13 amino acids. V dropped 5 bases and J dropped 5; count of bases not matched to a gene: 4. In germline, CDR1 is MNHEY, CDR2 SVGEGT. In DNA, the CDR3 is TGTGCCAGCAGTCAGACAGGGGCGTATGGCTACACCTTC. Protein product: CASSQTGAYGYTF.

CDR3 sequence reads: CASSVGGQGGNTIYF. Here the CDR3 DNA reads TGTGCCAGCAGCGTAGGGGGCCAGGGAGGAAACACCATATATTTT. The rearrangement links TRBV9 to TRBJ1-3, with D perhaps matching TRBD1 (5 bases). V was trimmed by 0 bases and J by 4 bases, leaving 11 bases between them. Germline CDR1 SGDLS, CDR2 YYNGEE. The CDR3 has 15 amino acids.

Here the CDR3 DNA reads TGTGCCAGCAGCTTAAATTCCGGGGAGACCCAGTACTTC. Amino acids: CASSLNSGETQYF. The V call is TRBV7-6, the J call TRBJ2-5, with D unresolved. V lost 2 bases, J lost 5 bases, and 9 bases lay in between. Germline CDR1 SGHVS, CDR2 FNYEAQ. CDR3 size: 13 residues.

This chain uses TRBV9 with TRBJ1-6, with a possible D match to TRBD1 (6 bases). Germline-derived CDR1 and CDR2 are SGDLS and YYNGEE. Trimming shortened V by 4 bases and J by 6 bases, and 8 bases separated the two germline ends. This CDR3 region has 13 residues. CDR3 nucleotide sequence: TGTGCCAGCAGCCAGGACAGTAATTCACCCCTCCACTTT. Its translation is CASSQDSNSPLHF.

This rearrangement joins TRBV7-8 to TRBJ1-2, with D tentatively TRBD1 (5 bases). Germline lookup yields CDR1 SGHVS and CDR2 FQNEAQ. This CDR3 contains 13 residues. Deletions cut 5 bases from V and 4 bases from J, with 11 bases between. CDR3 loop: CASSQGHTYGYTF. The CDR3 coding sequence is TGTGCCAGCAGCCAAGGACATACCTATGGCTACACCTTC.

The rearrangement uses TRBV19 and TRBJ2-5, with 11 bases matching TRBD2. The J segment lost 2 bases and the V segment lost 6 bases, leaving 8 bases of the junction unmatched. The germline gives CDR1 LNHDA, CDR2 SQIVND (reference sequence). The CDR3 covers 16 residues. The CDR3 DNA reads TGTGCCAGTAGCGCCTGGGGACTAGCGGTGCAAGAGACCCAGTACTTC. Translated: CASSAWGLAVQETQYF. Based on the CDR3 plus reference TRBV19 and TRBJ2-5, the full variable domain is DGGITQSPKYLFRKEGQNVTLSCEQNLNHDAMYWYRQDPGQGLRLIYYSQIVNDFQKGDIAEGYSVSREKKESFPLTVTSAQKNPTAFYLCASSAWGLAVQETQYFGPGTRLLVL.

Ten or more counts support this clone. The J gene is TRBJ2-7, the V gene TRBV5-4; 7 bases match TRBD1. The CDR3 extends over 14 amino acids. Germline V gene data show CDR1 as SGHNT and CDR2 as YYREEE (reference sequence). V lost 6 bases and J lost 6; bases outside the gene matches: 12. CDR3: CASKIGGAGGEQYF. The CDR3 DNA sequence: TGTGCCAGCAAAATAGGTGGGGCAGGGGGCGAGCAGTACTTC.

This clone was observed a few times. J is TRBJ2-1 and V is TRBV11-2; 7 bases match TRBD2. Germline CDR1 and CDR2: SGHAT and FQNNGV. Trimming at V came to 1 base and at J to 3 bases, leaving 3 bases not matched to a gene. The CDR3 extends over 15 amino acids. The CDR3 DNA is TGTGCCAGCAGCTTAGGCCAGCGGGGCTACAATGAGCAGTTCTTC. Encoded protein: CASSLGQRGYNEQFF.

This clone occurred once. The chain recombines TRBV2 with TRBJ1-1; TRBD1 matches 7 bases. Germline loops: CDR1 SNHLY, CDR2 FYNNEI. V lost 6 bases, J lost 4 bases, and 2 bases stayed unmatched. CDR3 length equals 12 residues. The CDR3 bases are TGTGCCAGCAGAGCAGGGGGCACTGAAGCTTTCTTT. Translating gives CASRAGGTEAFF.

This clone was seen just once. The chain uses TRBV24-1 and TRBJ2-2; 9 bases are a match to TRBD2. J gave up 6 bases and V 3 bases, and 10 bases lay outside the gene matches. Germline V CDR1 and CDR2: KGHDR, SFDVKD. The CDR3 spans 17 residues. The CDR3 region has the DNA TGTGCCACCAGTGATGCCAGTAGGCTAGCGGGACCCGGGGAGCTGTTTTTT. This translates into CATSDASRLAGPGELFF.

This clone appeared once. The V call is TRBV28, the J call TRBJ2-6, with D possibly being TRBD1 (6 bases). The germline V and J ends were trimmed by 10 bases and 0 bases, with 13 bases remaining between them. The CDR3 spans 15 residues. The germline V gene encodes CDR1 MDHEN and CDR2 SYDVKM. CDR3 in amino acids: CAIRTGSSGANVLTF. The CDR3 DNA reads as TGTGCCATTCGAACAGGGAGCTCTGGGGCCAACGTCCTGACTTTC.

This rearrangement joins TRBV2 to TRBJ2-2; TRBD2 might be the D (6 bases). The CDR3 runs to 14 residues. CDR1 SNHLY and CDR2 FYNNEI come from the germline V gene. V lost 2 bases and J 5 bases, leaving 9 bases between the germline ends. CDR3 loop: CASSELGRTGELFF. The DNA of the CDR3 is TGTGCCAGCAGTGAACTAGGGAGGACCGGGGAGCTGTTTTTT.